This entry concerns a single T cell receptor beta chain. Its antigen is not yet known. The input lacks base qualities; no much larger clone sits a single base away. Receptor amplification or capture employed RT-PCR. Sequencing used an Illumina HiSeq 2500. Using fastp at Q25 and MiXCR, TCRdb reprocessed the public reads and kept productive beta chains. Every distinct CDR3 protein forms one entry, paired with its most common genes and DNA. Present in this sample are about half a million distinct CDR3 sequences, approximately 11% of which were seen just once. Around 12% of the sample belongs to the ten largest clones. The sample's time point label is to be understood as: 45 to 55 days after influenza vaccine administration. The data were taken from a study of response to subunit inactivated influenza vaccine (dated by TCRdb to the late 2010s). Regarding the study in general: Deep quantitative profiling of the T cell receptor repertoire was used in the study to follow responses to a trivalent subunit inactivated influenza vaccine.

V was cut back by 4 bases and J by 0 bases, leaving a gap of 12 bases between them. Taken from the germline V gene, the CDR1 and CDR2 loops are SGHRS and YFSETQ. The CDR3 runs 15 amino acids, cysteine and phenylalanine included. The CDR3 DNA has 45 bases and is translated from base 1. Paper-wide results and their limitations: According to the authors, only a limited number of new T cells may be recruited by each seasonal influenza vaccination.

The receptor was isolated from a man between 45 and 60 years old who received an inactivated influenza vaccine. Donor details come from another sample of the same person, matched by shared clones. The chain joins TRBV5-1 to TRBJ2-3, with TRBD2 tentatively as D gene (6 bases match). The sequences come from PBMCs from blood, collected roughly 47 days after vaccination. The nucleotide sequence reads as follows: TGCGCCAGCAGCGCACAGCGGGCGAGCACAGATACGCAGTATTTT. This encodes CASSAQRASTDTQYF.